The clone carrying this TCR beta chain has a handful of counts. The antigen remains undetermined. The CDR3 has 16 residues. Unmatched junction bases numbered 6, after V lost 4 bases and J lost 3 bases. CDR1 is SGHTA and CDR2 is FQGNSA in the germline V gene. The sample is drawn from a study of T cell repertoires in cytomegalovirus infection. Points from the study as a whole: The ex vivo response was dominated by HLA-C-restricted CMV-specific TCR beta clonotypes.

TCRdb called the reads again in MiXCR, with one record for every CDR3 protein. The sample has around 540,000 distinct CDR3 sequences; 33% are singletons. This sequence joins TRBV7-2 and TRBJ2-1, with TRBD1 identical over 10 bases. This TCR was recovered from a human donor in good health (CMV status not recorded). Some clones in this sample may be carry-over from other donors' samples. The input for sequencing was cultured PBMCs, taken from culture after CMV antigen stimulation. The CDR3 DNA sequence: TGTGCCAGCAGCTCTCAGACAGGGGGCTTCTACAATGAGCAGTTCTTC. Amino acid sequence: CASSSQTGGFYNEQFF.